These 17 T cell receptor beta chains came from one sample sequenced in a study of T cell repertoires in cytomegalovirus infection (dated by TCRdb to about 2019). The reads were generated on an Illumina HiSeq 1500. TCRdb took the public reads, trimmed them with fastp at Q25, ran MiXCR for clone calling and kept in-frame beta chains. Rows merge per CDR3 protein into single entries with the most common DNA and genes. This sample gives some 700,000 distinct CDR3 sequences in total; 35% to 45% of them show up just once. The ten top clones hold around 2.6% of the sample. Specimen: PBMCs. The receptor set was obtained from a human donor in good health (CMV status not recorded). Some clones in this sample may be carry-over from other donors' samples.

The chain employs TRBV24-1 and TRBJ2-1; 7 bases fit TRBD1. CDR1 is KGHDR and CDR2 is SFDVKD in the germline V gene. J was trimmed by 2 bases and V by 6 bases; bases with no gene match: 6. CDR3 length: 15 amino acids. The DNA for the CDR3 is TGTGCCACCAGTAACCGGGACAGCGCCTACAATGAGCAGTTCTTC. It codes for CATSNRDSAYNEQFF.

This clonotype has more than one count but fewer than ten. J is TRBJ1-1 and V is TRBV7-8; maybe TRBD1 (5 bases). CDR3 length: 17 amino acids. The V gene's germline CDR1 is SGHVS and CDR2 FQNEAQ. V gave up 5 bases and J gave up 8 bases, with 27 bases separating them. CDR3 coding DNA: TGTGCCAGCAGCCTTTCCGAACCTGGGGCAGGGCGGGCCGAAGCTTTCTTT. It codes for CASSLSEPGAGRAEAFF.

This chain links TRBV20-1 with TRBJ1-4; tentative D call: TRBD1 (5 bases). Germline CDR1 reads DFQATT; CDR2 reads SNEGSKA (reference sequence). Trimming took off 6 bases at V and 5 bases at J, with 10 bases between the two ends. The CDR3 is made up of 12 amino acids. The CDR3: CSAYQGNEKLFF. In nucleotides, the CDR3 is TGCAGTGCCTATCAGGGAAATGAAAAACTGTTTTTT.

The rearrangement uses TRBV19 and TRBJ1-1; no firm D call. The CDR3 extends over 13 amino acids. Trimming stripped 3 bases from V and 3 bases from J, with 8 bases between. Germline V gene sequence: CDR1 LNHDA, CDR2 SQIVND (reference sequence). CDR3 in amino acids: CASSMNGYTEAFF. DNA for the CDR3: TGTGCCAGTAGTATGAACGGGTACACTGAAGCTTTCTTT.

Notes on this clonotype: A much more abundant neighbour one base away suggests this may be a read error. The V call is TRBV7-9, the J call TRBJ2-7; the match to TRBD2 covers 8 bases. The CDR3 has 16 residues. Per germline, CDR1 SEHNR and CDR2 FQNEAQ (reference sequence). Germline trimming cut 1 base from V and 0 bases from J; bases unmatched to any gene: 5. CDR3 protein: CASSLESSGSSYEQYF. As DNA, the CDR3 is TGTGCCAGCAGCTTAGAAAGCAGCGGGAGCTCCTACGAGCAGTACTTC.

This chain connects TRBV6-1 to TRBJ2-1; D assignment may be TRBD1 or TRBD2 (5 bases each). Per germline, CDR1 MNHNS and CDR2 SASEGT. V gave up 4 bases and J gave up 10 bases, with 23 bases separating them. This CDR3 spans 16 amino acids. The CDR3 sequence is CASSGDDYAPGDEQFF. CDR3 bases: TGTGCCAGCAGTGGGGACGACTACGCGCCCGGGGACGAGCAGTTCTTC.

The genes are TRBV29-1 and TRBJ1-1; D is unresolved. Trimming removed 2 bases from V and 8 bases from J, with 9 bases in between. Germline CDR1 and CDR2: SQVTM and ANQGSEA. CDR3 length: 11 amino acids. In DNA form, the CDR3 reads TGCAGCGTTGAAAAGGTTTCGGAAGCTTTCTTT. Translated: CSVEKVSEAFF.

This clonotype was seen more than once but under ten times. The V call is TRBV28, the J call TRBJ2-1, with 10 bases identical to TRBD1. CDR3 length equals 15 residues. V gave up 11 bases and J gave up 5 bases; unmatched junction bases: 12. Per germline, CDR1 MDHEN and CDR2 SYDVKM. The CDR3 coding sequence is TGTGCCGTCTCTCTCCCAGGACAGGGGGACAATGAGCAGTTCTTC. As protein: CAVSLPGQGDNEQFF.

The chain is built from TRBV20-1 and TRBJ1-1; no clear D gene. The CDR3 covers 16 residues. Germline V gives CDR1 DFQATT, CDR2 SNEGSKA (reference sequence). V gave up 1 base and J gave up 1 base, with 16 bases separating them. The CDR3 sequence: CSARALGKGSNTEAFF. For the CDR3, the DNA is TGCAGTGCTAGAGCCCTTGGCAAGGGATCGAACACTGAAGCTTTCTTT.

The rearrangement joins TRBV7-2 to TRBJ1-2; a possible D gene is TRBD1 (5 bases). Trimming pared 5 bases from V and 1 base from J, leaving 17 bases between. Per germline, CDR1 SGHTA and CDR2 FQGNSA. The CDR3 runs to 16 residues. The CDR3 DNA sequence: TGTGCCAGCAGCCCTATCGGGGGGGGGGTTAACTATGGCTACACCTTC. Translation gives CASSPIGGGVNYGYTF.

The sample holds a few counts of this clonotype. The rearrangement uses TRBV6-5 and TRBJ2-7; a weak D match, TRBD2 (5 bases). CDR1 is MNHEY, CDR2 SVGAGI, per germline. Deletions cut 10 bases from V and 4 bases from J, with 14 bases between. The CDR3 contains 12 residues. CDR3 coding DNA: TGTGCCACTTTAACCGAGGGATACGAGCAGTACTTC. Its translation: CATLTEGYEQYF.

This clonotype has a handful of counts. The gene calls are TRBV29-1 and TRBJ1-2; D might be TRBD1 (5 bases). Germline CDR1 and CDR2: SQVTM and ANQGSEA. Deletions cut 4 bases from V and 3 bases from J, with 12 bases between. This CDR3 is 13 amino acids long. CDR3 DNA sequence: TGCAGCGTTGCCGCCCAGGGTGACTATGGCTACACCTTC. It yields the protein CSVAAQGDYGYTF.

This clonotype appeared a few times. The J gene is TRBJ2-7, the V gene TRBV29-1, with 7 bases aligning to TRBD1. The CDR3 is made up of 13 amino acids. Germline values: CDR1 SQVTM, CDR2 ANQGSEA. The V segment lost 7 bases and the J segment 4 bases; nucleotides outside the gene matches: 10. CDR3 bases: TGCAGCGGGACGACGGGACAGCCGTACGAGCAGTACTTC. Its protein is CSGTTGQPYEQYF.

J is TRBJ2-5 and V is TRBV28; D call uncertain. CDR3 length equals 14 residues. In germline, CDR1 is MDHEN, CDR2 SYDVKM. V was cut by 7 bases and J by 7 bases, with 19 bases left in between. As DNA, the CDR3 is TGTGCCAGCAATACCCCCTCGGCAGGTCGGACCCAGTACTTC. It translates to CASNTPSAGRTQYF.

This clonotype was observed at least ten times. The chain recombines TRBV7-2 with TRBJ1-1; TRBD1 might be the D (6 bases). This CDR3 contains 15 residues. The V end lost 0 bases, the J end lost 5 bases, and 13 bases lay between the germline ends. Germline CDR1 SGHTA, CDR2 FQGNSA. As DNA, the CDR3 is TGTGCCAGCAGCTTAGCGGAGGGGGGGAGGACTGAAGCTTTCTTT. Encoded protein: CASSLAEGGRTEAFF. The full variable domain, rest sourced from reference TRBV7-2 and TRBJ1-1, is GAGVSQSPSNKVTEKGKDVELRCDPISGHTALYWYRQSLGQGLEFLIYFQGNSAPDKSGLPSDRFSAERTGGSVSTLTIQRTQQEDSAVYLCASSLAEGGRTEAFFGQGTRLTVV.

The genes are TRBV2 and TRBJ2-7, with TRBD1 matching over 7 bases. The V and J ends lost 1 base and 4 bases, in that order; junction bases with no gene match: 13. Germline V gene lookup returns CDR1 SNHLY and CDR2 FYNNEI. The CDR3 contains 17 residues. This CDR3 is CASSEVPDRVRPYEQYF. Here the CDR3 DNA reads TGTGCCAGCAGTGAAGTTCCAGACAGGGTTCGGCCTTACGAGCAGTACTTC.

There are a few counts of this clonotype. The chain is built from TRBV12-3 or TRBV12-4 and TRBJ2-1; 8 bases are shared with TRBD1. The CDR3 is 16 residues long. The J segment lost 0 bases and the V segment lost 6 bases, leaving 7 bases of the junction unmatched. The CDR3: CASRLGQDHSYNEQFF. The CDR3 nucleotides are TGTGCCAGCAGGCTGGGACAGGACCACTCCTACAATGAGCAGTTCTTC.